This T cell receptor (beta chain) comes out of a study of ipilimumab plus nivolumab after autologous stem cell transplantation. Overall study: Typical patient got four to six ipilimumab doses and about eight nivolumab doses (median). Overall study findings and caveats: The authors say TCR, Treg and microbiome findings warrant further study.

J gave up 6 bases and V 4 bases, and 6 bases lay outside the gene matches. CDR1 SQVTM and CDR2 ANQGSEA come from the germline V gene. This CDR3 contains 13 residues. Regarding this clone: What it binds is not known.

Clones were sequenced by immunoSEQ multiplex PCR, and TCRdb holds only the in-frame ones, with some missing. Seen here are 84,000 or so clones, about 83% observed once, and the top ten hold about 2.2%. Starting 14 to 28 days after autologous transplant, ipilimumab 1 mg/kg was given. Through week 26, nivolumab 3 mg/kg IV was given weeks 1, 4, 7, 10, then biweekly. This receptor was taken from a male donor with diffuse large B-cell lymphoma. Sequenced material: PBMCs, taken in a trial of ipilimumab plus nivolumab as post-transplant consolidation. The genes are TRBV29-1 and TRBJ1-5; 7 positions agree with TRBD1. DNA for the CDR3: TGCAGCGTTGGAGACAGGGTGGGTCAGCCCCAGCATTTT. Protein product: CSVGDRVGQPQHF.